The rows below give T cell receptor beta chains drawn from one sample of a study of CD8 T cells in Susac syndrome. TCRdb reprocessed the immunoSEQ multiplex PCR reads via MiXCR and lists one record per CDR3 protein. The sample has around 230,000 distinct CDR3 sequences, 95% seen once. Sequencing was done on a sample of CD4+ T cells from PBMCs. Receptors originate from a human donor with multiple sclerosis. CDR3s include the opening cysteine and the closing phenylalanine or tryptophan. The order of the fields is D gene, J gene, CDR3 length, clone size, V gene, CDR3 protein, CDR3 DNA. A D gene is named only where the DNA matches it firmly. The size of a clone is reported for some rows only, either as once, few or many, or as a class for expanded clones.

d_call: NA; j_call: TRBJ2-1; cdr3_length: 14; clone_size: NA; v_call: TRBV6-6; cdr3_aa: CASTPSGTGNEQFF; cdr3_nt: TGTGCCAGCACCCCTTCCGGGACGGGGAATGAGCAGTTCTTC
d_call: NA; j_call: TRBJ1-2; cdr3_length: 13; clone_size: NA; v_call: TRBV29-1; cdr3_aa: CSVDIGTARSYTF; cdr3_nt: TGCAGCGTTGATATCGGGACGGCCCGAAGCTACACCTTC
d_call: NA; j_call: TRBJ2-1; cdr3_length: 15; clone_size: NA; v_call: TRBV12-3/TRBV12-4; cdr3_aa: CASSLTQSSYNEQFF; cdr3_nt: TGTGCCAGCAGTTTAACACAGAGCTCCTACAATGAGCAGTTCTTC
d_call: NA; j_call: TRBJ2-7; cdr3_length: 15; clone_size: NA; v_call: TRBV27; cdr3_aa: CAITSAPVGYREQYF; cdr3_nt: TGTGCCATTACAAGCGCTCCGGTGGGGTATCGCGAGCAGTACTTC
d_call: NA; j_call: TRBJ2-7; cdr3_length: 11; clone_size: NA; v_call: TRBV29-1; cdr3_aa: CSVVSTSEQYF; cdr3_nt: TGCAGCGTTGTTTCTACGAGCGAGCAGTACTTC
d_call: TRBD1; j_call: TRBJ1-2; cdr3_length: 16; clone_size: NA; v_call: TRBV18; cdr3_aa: CASSTTGTGQIYGYTF; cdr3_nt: TGTGCCAGCTCAACCACCGGGACAGGGCAGATCTATGGCTACACCTTC
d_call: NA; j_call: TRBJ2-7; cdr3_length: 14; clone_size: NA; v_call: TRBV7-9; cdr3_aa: CASSLLGGGGEQYF; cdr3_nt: TGTGCCAGCAGCTTACTCGGGGGTGGCGGTGAGCAGTACTTC
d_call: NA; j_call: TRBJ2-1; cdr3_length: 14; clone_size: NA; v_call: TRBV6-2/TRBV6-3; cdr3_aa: CASRPAGGVNEQFF; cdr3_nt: TGTGCCAGCAGACCGGCGGGCGGGGTCAATGAGCAGTTCTTC
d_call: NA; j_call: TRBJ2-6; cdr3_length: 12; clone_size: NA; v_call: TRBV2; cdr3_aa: CASRGGANVLTF; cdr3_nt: TGTGCCAGCAGAGGGGGAGCCAACGTCCTGACTTTC
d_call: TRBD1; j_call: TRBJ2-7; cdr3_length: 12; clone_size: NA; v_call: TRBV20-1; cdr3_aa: CSAQGTAYEQYF; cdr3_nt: TGCAGTGCCCAGGGGACAGCCTACGAGCAGTACTTC
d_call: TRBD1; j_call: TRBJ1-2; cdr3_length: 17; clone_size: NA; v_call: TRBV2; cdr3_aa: CASSATAPGQRNYGYTF; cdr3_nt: TGTGCCAGCAGTGCGACCGCCCCGGGACAGAGAAACTATGGCTACACCTTC
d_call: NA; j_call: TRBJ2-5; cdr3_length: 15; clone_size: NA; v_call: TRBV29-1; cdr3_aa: CSVAFPSGPPETQYF; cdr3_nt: TGCAGCGTTGCCTTCCCCTCTGGCCCGCCAGAGACCCAGTACTTC
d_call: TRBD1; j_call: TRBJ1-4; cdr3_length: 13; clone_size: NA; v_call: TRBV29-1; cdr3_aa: CSVAGQGNEKLFF; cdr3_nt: TGCAGCGTTGCAGGACAGGGTAATGAAAAACTGTTTTTT
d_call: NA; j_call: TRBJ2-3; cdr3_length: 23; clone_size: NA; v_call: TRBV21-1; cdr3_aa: CASSKPPGIMASSKVQGPDTQYF; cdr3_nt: TGTGCCAGCAGCAAACCCCCAGGAATAATGGCTAGCAGTAAGGTTCAGGGCCCAGATACGCAGTATTTT
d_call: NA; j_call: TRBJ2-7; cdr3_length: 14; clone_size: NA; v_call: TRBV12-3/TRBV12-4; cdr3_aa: CASSLRTEAYEQYF; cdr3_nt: TGTGCCAGCAGTTTACGGACGGAAGCGTACGAGCAGTACTTC
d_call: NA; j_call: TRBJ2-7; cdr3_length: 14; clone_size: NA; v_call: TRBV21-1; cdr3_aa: CASSFIYPSYEQYF; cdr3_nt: TGTGCCAGCAGCTTCATCTATCCCTCCTACGAGCAGTACTTC
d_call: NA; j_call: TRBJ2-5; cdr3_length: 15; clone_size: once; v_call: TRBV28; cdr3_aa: CASWDRTIYQETQYF; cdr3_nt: TGTGCCAGCTGGGATCGAACAATTTACCAAGAGACCCAGTACTTC
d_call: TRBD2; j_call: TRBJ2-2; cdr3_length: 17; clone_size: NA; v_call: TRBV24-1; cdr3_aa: CATSDSGLAGHTGELFF; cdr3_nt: TGTGCCACCAGTGATTCGGGACTAGCGGGACACACCGGGGAGCTGTTTTTT
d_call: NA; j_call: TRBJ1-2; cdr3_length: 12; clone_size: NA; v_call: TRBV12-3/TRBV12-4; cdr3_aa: CASSLVVYGYTF; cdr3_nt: TGTGCCAGCAGTTTAGTTGTATATGGCTACACCTTC
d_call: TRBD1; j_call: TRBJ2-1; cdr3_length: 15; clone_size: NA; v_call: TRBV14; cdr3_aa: CASSQGDSFNNEQFF; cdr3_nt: TGTGCCAGCAGCCAAGGGGACAGCTTCAACAATGAGCAGTTCTTC
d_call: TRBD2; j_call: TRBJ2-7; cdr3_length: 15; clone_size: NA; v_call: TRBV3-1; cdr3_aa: CASSQRSGGVAEQYF; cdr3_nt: TGTGCCAGCAGCCAACGAAGCGGGGGGGTAGCCGAGCAGTACTTC
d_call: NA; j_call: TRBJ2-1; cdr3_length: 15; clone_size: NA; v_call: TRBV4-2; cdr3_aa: CASSQGSQLDDEQFF; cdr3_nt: TGTGCCAGCAGCCAAGGGTCCCAGCTGGACGATGAGCAGTTCTTC
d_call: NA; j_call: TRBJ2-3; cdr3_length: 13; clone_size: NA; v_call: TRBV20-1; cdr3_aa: CSVASPSVDTQYF; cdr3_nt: TGCAGTGTTGCGAGCCCAAGCGTGGATACGCAGTATTTT
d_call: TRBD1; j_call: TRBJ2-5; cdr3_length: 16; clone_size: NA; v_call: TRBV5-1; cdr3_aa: CASSQGIQGTQETQYF; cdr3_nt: TGCGCCAGCAGCCAAGGCATACAGGGGACCCAAGAGACCCAGTACTTC
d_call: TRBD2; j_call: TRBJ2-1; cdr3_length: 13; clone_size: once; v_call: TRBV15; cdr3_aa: CATEHGRAGVQFF; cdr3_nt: TGTGCCACCGAACATGGGAGGGCCGGGGTGCAGTTCTTC
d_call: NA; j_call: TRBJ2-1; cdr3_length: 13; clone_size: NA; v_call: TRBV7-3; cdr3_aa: CASSRAGQTEEFF; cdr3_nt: TGTGCCAGCAGCCGTGCAGGTCAAACCGAGGAGTTCTTC
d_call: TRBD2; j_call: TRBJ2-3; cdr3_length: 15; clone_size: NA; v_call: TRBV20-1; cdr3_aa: CSARGLAGGADTQYF; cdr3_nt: TGCAGTGCTAGAGGACTAGCGGGAGGGGCAGATACGCAGTATTTT
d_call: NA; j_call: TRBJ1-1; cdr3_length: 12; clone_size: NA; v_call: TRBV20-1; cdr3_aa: CSAKLGHTEAFF; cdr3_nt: TGCAGTGCTAAGCTTGGGCACACTGAAGCTTTCTTT
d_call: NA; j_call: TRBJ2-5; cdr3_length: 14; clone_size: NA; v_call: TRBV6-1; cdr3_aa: CASSRMGVQETQYF; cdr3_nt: TGTGCCAGCAGTCGTATGGGGGTCCAAGAGACCCAGTACTTC
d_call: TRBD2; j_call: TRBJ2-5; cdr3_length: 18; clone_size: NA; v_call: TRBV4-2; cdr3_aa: CASSQPGLAGASKETQYF; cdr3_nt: TGTGCCAGCAGCCAACCGGGACTAGCGGGGGCATCCAAAGAGACCCAGTACTTC
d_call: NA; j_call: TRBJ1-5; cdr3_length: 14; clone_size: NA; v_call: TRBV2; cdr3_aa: CASSEGRARQPQHF; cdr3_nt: TGTGCCAGCAGTGAAGGTAGGGCGCGGCAGCCCCAGCATTTT
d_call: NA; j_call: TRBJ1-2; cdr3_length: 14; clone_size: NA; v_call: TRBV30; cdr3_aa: CAWSVSGPLGGYTF; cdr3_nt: TGTGCCTGGAGTGTGTCCGGTCCCCTGGGGGGCTACACCTTC
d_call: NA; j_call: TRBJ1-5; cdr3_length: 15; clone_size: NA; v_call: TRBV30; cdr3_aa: CAWSVPTVASQPQHF; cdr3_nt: TGTGCCTGGAGTGTACCGACAGTCGCCAGCCAGCCCCAGCATTTT
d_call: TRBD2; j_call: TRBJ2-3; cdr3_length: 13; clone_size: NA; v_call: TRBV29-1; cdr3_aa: CSVDRGTSNNQYF; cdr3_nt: TGCAGCGTTGACAGGGGGACTAGCAATAATCAGTATTTT
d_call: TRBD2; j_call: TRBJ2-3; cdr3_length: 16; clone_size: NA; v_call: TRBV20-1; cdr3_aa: CSARDIGRGNTDTQYF; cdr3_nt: TGCAGTGCTAGAGATATAGGGCGGGGGAACACAGATACGCAGTATTTT
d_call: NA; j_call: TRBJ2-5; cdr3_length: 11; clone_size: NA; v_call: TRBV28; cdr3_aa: CASRERASQYF; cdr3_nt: TGTGCCAGCAGGGAGAGGGCTTCCCAGTACTTC
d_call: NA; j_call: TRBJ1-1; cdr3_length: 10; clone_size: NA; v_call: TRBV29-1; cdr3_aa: CSVQGDEAFF; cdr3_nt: TGCAGCGTGCAAGGGGATGAAGCTTTCTTT
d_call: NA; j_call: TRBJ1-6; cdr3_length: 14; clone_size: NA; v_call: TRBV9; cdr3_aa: CASSVGQGNSPLHF; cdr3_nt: TGTGCCAGCAGCGTCGGGCAGGGGAATTCACCCCTCCACTTT
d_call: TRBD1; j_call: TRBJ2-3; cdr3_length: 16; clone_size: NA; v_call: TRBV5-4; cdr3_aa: CASSLERTGGSDTQYF; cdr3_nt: TGTGCCAGCAGCTTAGAACGGACAGGGGGTTCAGATACGCAGTATTTT
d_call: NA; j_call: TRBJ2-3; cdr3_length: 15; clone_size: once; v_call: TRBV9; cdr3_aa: CASSVDYLSTDTQYF; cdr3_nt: TGTGCCAGCAGCGTAGACTACCTTAGCACAGATACGCAGTATTTT
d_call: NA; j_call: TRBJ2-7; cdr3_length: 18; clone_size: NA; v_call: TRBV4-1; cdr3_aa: CASSARPERAGSSYEQYF; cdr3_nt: TGCGCCAGCAGCGCTCGCCCGGAACGTGCGGGGTCCTCCTACGAGCAGTACTTC
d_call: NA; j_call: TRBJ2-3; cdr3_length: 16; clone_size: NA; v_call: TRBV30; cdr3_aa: CAWSLGTNEFPDTQYF; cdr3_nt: TGTGCCTGGAGTCTCGGGACCAACGAATTTCCTGATACGCAGTATTTT
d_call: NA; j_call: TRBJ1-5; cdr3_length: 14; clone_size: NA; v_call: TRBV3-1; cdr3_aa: CASSPTGLNQPQHF; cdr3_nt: TGTGCCAGCAGCCCTACAGGGTTAAATCAGCCCCAGCATTTT
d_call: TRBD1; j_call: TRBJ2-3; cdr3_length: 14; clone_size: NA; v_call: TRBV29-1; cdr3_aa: CSGRDRGLSDTQYF; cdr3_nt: TGCAGCGGACGGGACAGGGGGCTTTCAGATACGCAGTATTTT
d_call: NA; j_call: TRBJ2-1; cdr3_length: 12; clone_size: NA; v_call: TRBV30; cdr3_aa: CAWSDRPGPAFF; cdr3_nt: TGTGCCTGGAGTGACCGTCCGGGGCCCGCTTTCTTC